Below, 28 T cell receptor beta chains from the same sample are listed, as sequenced in a study of cytomegalovirus exposure and HLA in healthy donors. In the PCR, 60 Vbeta and 13 Jbeta primers were used. Data came from immunoSEQ multiplex PCR; TCRdb stores just in-frame clones and leaves some out. The sample consists of 120,000 to 150,000 clones, 70% to 85% of them appearing once. Input material: PBMCs. The receptors derive from a man in his forties in good health and CMV-seronegative.

CDR3 in DNA: TGTGCCAGCATGGAGGGCCCATACACTGAAGCTTTCTTT. Translated: CASMEGPYTEAFF. The chain joins TRBV28 to TRBJ1-1; no firm D call. The V end lost 7 bases, the J end lost 3 bases, and 12 bases lay between the germline ends. Germline CDR1 reads MDHEN; CDR2 reads SYDVKM. This CDR3 contains 13 residues.

V is TRBV5-1 and J is TRBJ2-7, with TRBD1 matching 7 bases. Germline V gene lookup returns CDR1 SGHRS and CDR2 YFSETQ. V shed 4 bases and J 2 bases; nucleotides not matched to a gene: 3. The CDR3 sequence is 13 residues long. The CDR3 DNA is TGCGCCAGCAGCCAGGGGACAGCCTACGAGCAGTACTTC. It is translated as CASSQGTAYEQYF.

The chain has TRBV18 and TRBJ2-3, with 7 bases aligning to TRBD2. Germline V gene lookup returns CDR1 KGHSH and CDR2 LQKENI. With V trimmed by 3 bases and J by 1 base, 7 bases remained unmatched. CDR3 length: 16 amino acids. For the CDR3, the DNA is TGTGCCAGCTCACCCAGGAGCGGGACTCGCACAGATACGCAGTATTTT. It specifies CASSPRSGTRTDTQYF.

This clone was counted between two and nine times. J is TRBJ2-3 and V is TRBV2; 8 bases are a match to TRBD2. The germline V gene encodes CDR1 SNHLY and CDR2 FYNNEI. The CDR3 sequence is 15 residues long. V lost 6 bases, J lost 2 bases, and 7 bases stayed unmatched. CDR3 nucleotides: TGTGCCAGCAGCGGACTACTAGCGGACACAGATACGCAGTATTTT. It specifies CASSGLLADTDTQYF.

V and J are TRBV7-8 and TRBJ1-6; a weak D match, TRBD1 (5 bases). The length of the CDR3 is 15 residues. The germline gives CDR1 SGHVS, CDR2 FQNEAQ. V lost 5 bases, J lost 6 bases, and 14 bases lay in between. The chain's CDR3 is CASSNNHGGNSPLHF. As DNA, the CDR3 is TGTGCCAGCAGCAACAATCACGGGGGTAATTCACCCCTCCACTTT.

The chain joins TRBV4-1 to TRBJ2-5, with 10 bases aligning to TRBD2. The J call is in doubt because the DNA end fits TRBJ2-7 better. The CDR3 consists of 16 residues. Germline CDR1 MGHRA, CDR2 YSYEKL. For the CDR3, the DNA is TGCGCCAGCAGCCAAGAAGTGGCTAGCGGGAGCTACGAGCAGTACTTC. It translates to CASSQEVASGSYEQYF.

The V and J genes are TRBV29-1 and TRBJ1-2; 8 nucleotides line up with TRBD1. The V segment lost 6 bases and the J segment 3 bases; nucleotides outside the gene matches: 9. In germline, CDR1 is SQVTM, CDR2 ANQGSEA. CDR3 length: 14 residues. CDR3 coding DNA: TGCAGCGTCGACCCCCAGGGGGCTGACTATGGCTACACCTTC. Its translation is CSVDPQGADYGYTF.

This sequence joins TRBV27 and TRBJ2-5, with a weak D call TRBD2 (5 bases). V lost 6 bases and J 3 bases, leaving 11 bases between the germline ends. In germline, CDR1 is MNHEY, CDR2 SMNVEV (reference sequence). There are 13 residues in the CDR3. CDR3 coding DNA: TGTGCCAGCAGCCTACGGGGTGAAGAGACCCAGTACTTC. Translation: CASSLRGEETQYF.

This clone was seen more than once but under ten times. CDR3 sequence (DNA): TGTGCCAGCAGCCAGCGACAGGGCGGCACAGATACGCAGTATTTT. Translated, it gives CASSQRQGGTDTQYF. The V gene is TRBV11-3, the J gene TRBJ2-3; 7 bases match TRBD1. CDR1 is SGHNT and CDR2 is YENEEA in the germline V gene. J was trimmed by 1 base and V by 5 bases; bases with no gene match: 6. This CDR3 spans 15 amino acids.

CDR3 amino acids: CASSPMGLAEETQYF. CDR3 nucleotides: TGTGCCAGCAGTCCCATGGGACTAGCGGAAGAGACCCAGTACTTC. V usage is TRBV27 and J usage is TRBJ2-5; 11 bases are a match to TRBD2. Looked up from germline, CDR1 is MNHEY and CDR2 is SMNVEV (reference sequence). CDR3 length: 15 residues. V lost 5 bases, J lost 3 bases, and 5 bases stayed unmatched.

The J gene is TRBJ2-2, the V gene TRBV14, with 12 bases identical to TRBD2. J gave up 4 bases and V 4 bases, and 4 bases lay outside the gene matches. Germline V lookup: CDR1 SGHDN, CDR2 FVKESK. This CDR3 comprises 16 residues. The chain's CDR3 is CASSPSGGDGTGELFF. The DNA for the CDR3 is TGTGCCAGCAGCCCTAGCGGGGGGGATGGCACCGGGGAGCTGTTTTTT.

This clone showed up just once. The gene calls are TRBV7-9 and TRBJ1-2; D gene ambiguous. CDR3 size: 13 residues. V was shortened by 3 bases and J by 4 bases, with 9 bases between the two germline ends. Per germline, CDR1 SEHNR and CDR2 FQNEAQ (reference sequence). This CDR3 reads CASSFGEGYGYTF. The CDR3 bases are TGTGCCAGCAGCTTCGGGGAAGGCTATGGCTACACCTTC.

The chain joins TRBV9 to TRBJ1-1; no definite D call. V lost 9 bases and J lost 1, with 10 bases in between. CDR3 size: 12 residues. CDR1 and CDR2 (germline): SGDLS, YYNGEE. The CDR3 loop reads CATGPGNTEAFF. DNA for the CDR3: TGTGCCACCGGTCCGGGGAACACTGAAGCTTTCTTT.

The rearrangement joins TRBV11-2 to TRBJ2-1; unclear D gene. The CDR3 runs to 13 residues. The V gene's germline CDR1 is SGHAT and CDR2 FQNNGV. The V gene lost 2 bases and the J gene lost 2 bases, with 4 bases spanning the gap. CDR3 sequence reads: CASSLITYNEQFF. The CDR3 bases are TGTGCCAGCAGCTTAATCACCTACAATGAGCAGTTCTTC.

V and J are TRBV4-1 and TRBJ2-3, with 8 bases aligning to TRBD2. CDR1 MGHRA and CDR2 YSYEKL come from the germline V gene. The CDR3 is made up of 16 amino acids. The V and J ends lost 3 bases and 1 base, in that order; junction bases with no gene match: 6. CDR3 sequence: CASSHVAGLRTDTQYF. CDR3 sequence (DNA): TGCGCCAGCAGCCACGTAGCGGGGTTACGCACAGATACGCAGTATTTT.

This sequence joins TRBV6-5 and TRBJ1-6; TRBD1 might be the D (5 bases). This CDR3 region has 14 residues. Trimming stripped 2 bases from V and 8 bases from J, with 10 bases between. The V gene's germline CDR1 is MNHEY and CDR2 SVGAGI. The CDR3 region has the DNA TGTGCCAGCAGTTACCAGGGTATCTATTCACCCCTCCACTTT. Its protein is CASSYQGIYSPLHF.

The rearrangement uses TRBV6-5 and TRBJ1-1; 8 bases line up with TRBD1. The CDR3 loop spans 14 amino acids. V dropped 3 bases and J dropped 3; count of bases not matched to a gene: 3. Germline CDR1 MNHEY, CDR2 SVGAGI. The CDR3 loop is CASSYQTGDTEAFF. Here the CDR3 DNA reads TGTGCCAGCAGTTATCAGACAGGGGACACTGAAGCTTTCTTT.

CDR3 DNA: TGTGCCTGGAGTGATGGGGGGGCAGCCAAAAACATTCAGTACTTC. It is translated as CAWSDGGAAKNIQYF. This chain connects TRBV30 to TRBJ2-4; tentatively, D is TRBD2 (7 bases). The ends were cut back, 1 base at V and 0 bases at J, with 10 bases in the middle. Per germline, CDR1 GTSNPN and CDR2 SVGIG (reference sequence). The CDR3 sequence is 15 residues long.

The chain links TRBV10-2 to TRBJ2-7; the D gene is possibly TRBD1 (6 bases). Per the germline V gene, CDR1 is WSHSY and CDR2 is SAAADI. V was trimmed by 7 bases and J by 6 bases, leaving 13 bases between them. This CDR3 has 12 residues. The CDR3 region is CASTQGGIEQYF. In DNA form, the CDR3 reads TGCGCCAGCACACAGGGTGGGATCGAGCAGTACTTC.

The CDR3: CASSPRGTQYF. DNA for the CDR3: TGTGCCAGCAGTCCCCGAGGGACCCAGTACTTC. The gene calls are TRBV28 and TRBJ2-5; D gene uncertain. Germline V gene lookup returns CDR1 MDHEN and CDR2 SYDVKM. V dropped 5 bases and J dropped 7 bases, with 8 bases sitting between them. CDR3 size: 11 residues.

The CDR3 here is CASRIGQGLSYEQYF. DNA of the CDR3: TGCGCCAGCCGGATTGGACAGGGTCTCTCCTACGAGCAGTACTTC. V is TRBV5-1 and J is TRBJ2-7; 8 positions agree with TRBD1. Trimming at V came to 7 bases and at J to 0 bases, leaving 9 bases not matched to a gene. The CDR3 loop spans 15 amino acids. Germline-derived CDR1 and CDR2 are SGHRS and YFSETQ.

The V and J genes are TRBV29-1 and TRBJ2-5; D call uncertain. CDR1 SQVTM and CDR2 ANQGSEA come from the germline V gene. Between the trimmed V and J ends, which lost 2 bases and 7 bases, there was a span of 8 bases. The CDR3 consists of 11 residues. The chain's CDR3 is CSVETPVTQYF. Here the CDR3 DNA reads TGCAGCGTTGAAACCCCGGTGACCCAGTACTTC.

The chain couples TRBV27 to TRBJ1-1, with TRBD1 matching 8 bases. Looked up from germline, CDR1 is MNHEY and CDR2 is SMNVEV (reference sequence). The V segment lost 3 bases and the J segment 4 bases; nucleotides outside the gene matches: 16. CDR3 length: 18 amino acids. The CDR3, as DNA: TGTGCCAGCAGTTTGCTGCCCCCGACAGGGGCCGGCAGCACTGAAGCTTTCTTT. It is translated as CASSLLPPTGAGSTEAFF.

The chain recombines TRBV27 with TRBJ2-2; no clear D gene. The CDR3 has 12 residues. The V and J ends lost 5 bases and 6 bases respectively, with 7 bases between them. CDR1 and CDR2 from the germline V gene are MNHEY and SMNVEV (reference sequence). This chain's CDR3 is CASSRRPGELFF. CDR3 in DNA: TGTGCCAGCAGTCGGCGGCCCGGGGAGCTGTTTTTT.

This clone was recorded only once. The genes are TRBV6-5 and TRBJ2-5; 9 bases match TRBD2. CDR1 is MNHEY, CDR2 SVGAGI, per germline. V lost 7 bases, J lost 12 bases, and 6 bases stayed unmatched. This CDR3 is built from 11 residues. CDR3 nucleotides: TGTGCCAGCACCCACGGCGGGAGGGAGTACTTC. It is translated as CASTHGGREYF.

V is TRBV5-1 and J is TRBJ2-7, with TRBD2 matching 9 bases. The germline V gene has CDR1 SGHRS and CDR2 YFSETQ. V lost 1 base and J lost 1; bases outside the gene matches: 6. The CDR3 is 16 residues long. The CDR3 loop is CASSLLGGRGSYEQYF. The CDR3 DNA reads as TGCGCCAGCAGCTTGTTGGGCGGGAGGGGTTCCTACGAGCAGTACTTC. Combining the CDR3 with reference TRBV5-1 and TRBJ2-7 gives the whole variable domain KAGVTQTPRYLIKTRGQQVTLSCSPISGHRSVSWYQQTPGQGLQFLFEYFSETQRNKGNFPGRFSGRQFSNSRSEMNVSTLELGDSALYLCASSLLGGRGSYEQYFGPGTRLTVT.

This clone was picked up one time. The chain has TRBV7-9 and TRBJ2-5, with 8 bases that match TRBD1. CDR1 is SEHNR, CDR2 FQNEAQ, per germline (reference sequence). The CDR3 runs 15 residues. V shed 1 base and J 4 bases; nucleotides not matched to a gene: 5. The DNA of the CDR3 is TGTGCCAGCAGCTTAGGGCCAGGGGGCCCAGAGACCCAGTACTTC. This translates into CASSLGPGGPETQYF.

This chain joins TRBV12-5 and TRBJ2-2; D gene uncertain. V gave up 2 bases and J gave up 6 bases, with 10 bases separating them. This CDR3 comprises 14 residues. The germline V gene encodes CDR1 LGHNT and CDR2 FRNRAP. CDR3 loop: CASGLSLDSGELFF. CDR3 bases: TGTGCTAGTGGTTTGTCCCTAGATTCCGGGGAGCTGTTTTTT.